Described below is a single T cell receptor (beta chain) sequence and its context. The CDR3 consists of 16 residues. V gave up 1 base and J gave up 1 base, with 12 bases separating them. Germline lookup yields CDR1 LNHDA and CDR2 SQIVND (reference sequence). The sample belongs to a study of shared clonotypes between healthy human individuals. On sorted subsets, replicate PCRs used 200 to 250 ng DNA, or 25,000 to 35,000 T cell genomes. Sequenced by immunoSEQ multiplex PCR; TCRdb stores in-frame clones only, minus some. In the table there are over a million clones, approximately 96% of which are singletons.

The clonotype was recovered from a man aged 25 to 45 in good health. V is TRBV19 and J is TRBJ2-3; perhaps D is TRBD1 or TRBD2 (5 bases each). The sample consisted of naive CD4+ T cells sorted from blood. Subset denoted: CD45RA+ positively selected. The DNA of the CDR3 is TGTGCCAGTAGTATAGCGAGGGGTCTGGGCACAGATACGCAGTATTTT. It codes for CASSIARGLGTDTQYF.